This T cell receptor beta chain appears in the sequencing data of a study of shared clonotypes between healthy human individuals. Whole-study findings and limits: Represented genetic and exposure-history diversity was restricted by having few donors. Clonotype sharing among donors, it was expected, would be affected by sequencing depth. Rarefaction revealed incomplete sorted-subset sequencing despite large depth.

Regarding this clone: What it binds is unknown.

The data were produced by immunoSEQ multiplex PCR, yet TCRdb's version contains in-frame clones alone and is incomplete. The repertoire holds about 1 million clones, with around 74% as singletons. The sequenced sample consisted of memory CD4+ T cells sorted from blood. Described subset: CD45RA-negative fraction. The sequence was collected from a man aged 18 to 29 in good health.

The CDR3 loop is CAIRRDSTDQTQYF. The CDR3 DNA follows: TGTGCCATCAGGAGGGACAGCACGGATCAAACCCAGTACTTC. The chain recombines TRBV10-3 with TRBJ2-5; 7 bases are shared with TRBD1. Trimming took 6 bases from V and 8 from J; bases not matched to a gene: 12. There are 14 residues in the CDR3. Germline CDR1 ENHRY, CDR2 SYGVKD.